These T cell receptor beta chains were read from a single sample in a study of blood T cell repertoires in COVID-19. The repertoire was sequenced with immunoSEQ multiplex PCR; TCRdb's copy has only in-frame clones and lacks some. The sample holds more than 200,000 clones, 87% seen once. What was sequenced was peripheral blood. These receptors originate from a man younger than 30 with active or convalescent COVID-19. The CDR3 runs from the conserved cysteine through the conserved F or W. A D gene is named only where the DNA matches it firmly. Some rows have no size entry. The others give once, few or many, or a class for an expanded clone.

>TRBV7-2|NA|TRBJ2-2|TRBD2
CASSLRGATGELFF
TGTGCCAGCAGCTTGCGGGGGGCCACCGGGGAGCTGTTTTTT
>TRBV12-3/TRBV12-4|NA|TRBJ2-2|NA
CASSPPGPGELFF
TGTGCCAGCAGCCCCCCGGGTCCCGGGGAGCTGTTTTTT
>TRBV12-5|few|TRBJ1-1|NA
CASGLVGAVEAFF
TGTGCTAGTGGTTTGGTAGGGGCAGTTGAAGCTTTCTTT
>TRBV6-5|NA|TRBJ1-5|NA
CASSYGRTNNQPQHF
TGTGCCAGCAGTTACGGCAGAACAAACAATCAGCCCCAGCATTTT
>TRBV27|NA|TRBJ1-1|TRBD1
CASSLSGGQIEAFF
TGTGCCAGCAGTTTATCGGGGGGACAGATTGAAGCTTTCTTT
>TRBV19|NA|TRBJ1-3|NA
CASRRQEGTLSGNTIYF
TGTGCCAGTCGTCGCCAGGAGGGGACCCTTTCTGGAAACACCATATATTTT
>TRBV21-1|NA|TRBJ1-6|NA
CASSKAYRSSYNSPLHF
TGTGCCAGCAGCAAAGCATATAGGAGCTCCTATAATTCACCCCTCCACTTT
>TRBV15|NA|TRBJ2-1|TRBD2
CATSRVSGSHYNEQFF
TGTGCCACCAGCAGAGTAAGCGGGAGTCATTACAATGAGCAGTTCTTC
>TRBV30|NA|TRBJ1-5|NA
CAWSQQDNQPQHF
TGTGCCTGGAGTCAACAGGACAATCAGCCCCAGCATTTT
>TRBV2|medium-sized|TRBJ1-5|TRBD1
CASSEGGQGNQPQHF
TGTGCCAGCAGTGAAGGGGGACAGGGGAATCAGCCCCAGCATTTT
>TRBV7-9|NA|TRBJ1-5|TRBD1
CASSLDRESNQPQHF
TGTGCCAGCAGCTTGGACAGGGAAAGCAATCAGCCCCAGCATTTT
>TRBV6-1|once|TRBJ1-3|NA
CASTEGGKQGNTIYF
TGTGCCAGCACCGAGGGCGGGAAGCAAGGAAACACCATATATTTT
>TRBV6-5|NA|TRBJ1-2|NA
CASSYTGADGYTF
TGTGCCAGCAGTTACACTGGGGCGGATGGCTACACCTTC
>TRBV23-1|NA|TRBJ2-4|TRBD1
CASSHDRVAKNIQYF
TGCGCCAGCAGTCACGACAGGGTAGCCAAAAACATTCAGTACTTC
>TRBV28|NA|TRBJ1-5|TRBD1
CASSPRTGFNRNQPQHF
TGTGCCAGCAGCCCCAGGACAGGGTTTAACCGCAATCAGCCCCAGCATTTT
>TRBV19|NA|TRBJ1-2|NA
CASSGRDIRNYGYTF
TGTGCCAGTAGTGGCCGGGACATACGGAACTATGGCTACACCTTC
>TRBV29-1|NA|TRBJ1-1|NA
CSVDAGYEAFF
TGCAGCGTTGACGCAGGGTATGAAGCTTTCTTT
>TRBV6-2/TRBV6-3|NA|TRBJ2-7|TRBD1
CASSNGDSSYEQYF
TGTGCCAGCAGTAACGGGGACAGCTCCTACGAGCAGTACTTC
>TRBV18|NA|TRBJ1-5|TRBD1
CASSRDREAYQPQHF
TGTGCCAGCTCCCGGGACAGGGAGGCTTATCAGCCCCAGCATTTT
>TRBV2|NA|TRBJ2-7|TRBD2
CASSGTSGSVDEQYF
TGTGCCAGCAGTGGTACTAGCGGGAGTGTGGACGAGCAGTACTTC
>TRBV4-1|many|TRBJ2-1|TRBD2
CASSPIAGGPHNEQFF
TGCGCCAGCAGCCCCATAGCGGGAGGGCCCCACAATGAGCAGTTCTTC
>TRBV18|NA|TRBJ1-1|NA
CASSPSPDITEAFF
TGTGCCAGCTCACCTTCTCCCGACATCACTGAAGCTTTCTTT
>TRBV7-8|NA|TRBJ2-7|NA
CASSNSYEQYF
TGTGCCAGCAGTAACAGCTACGAGCAGTACTTC
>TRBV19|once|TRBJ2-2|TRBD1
CASLSRGRGGELFF
TGTGCCAGTCTATCCAGGGGGCGCGGCGGGGAGCTGTTTTTT
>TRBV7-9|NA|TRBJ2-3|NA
CASHGISYADTQYF
TGTGCCAGCCACGGGATCTCTTATGCGGATACGCAGTATTTT
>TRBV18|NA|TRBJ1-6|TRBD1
CASSPFGQGVESPLHF
TGTGCCAGCTCACCCTTCGGACAGGGGGTGGAATCACCCCTCCACTTT